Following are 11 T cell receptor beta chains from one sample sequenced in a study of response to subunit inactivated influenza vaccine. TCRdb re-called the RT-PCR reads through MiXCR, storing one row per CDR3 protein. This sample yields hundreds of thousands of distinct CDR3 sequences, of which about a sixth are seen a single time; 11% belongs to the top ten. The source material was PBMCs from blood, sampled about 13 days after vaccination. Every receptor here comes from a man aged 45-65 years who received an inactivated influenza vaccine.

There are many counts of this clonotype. CDR3: CASSLGGGGEQYF. The CDR3 nucleotides read TGTGCCAGCAGTTTAGGAGGGGGAGGCGAGCAGTACTTC. The V and J genes are TRBV12-3 or TRBV12-4 and TRBJ2-7, with D perhaps given as TRBD1 or TRBD2 (6 bases each). V gave up 1 base and J gave up 6 bases, with 10 bases separating them. The CDR3 extends over 13 amino acids.

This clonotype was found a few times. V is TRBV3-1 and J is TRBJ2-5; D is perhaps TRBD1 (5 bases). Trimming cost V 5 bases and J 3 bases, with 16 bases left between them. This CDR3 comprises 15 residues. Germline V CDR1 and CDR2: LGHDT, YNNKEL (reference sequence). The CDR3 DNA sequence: TGTGCCAGCAGCTCCTTCGTCAGGGTTGAAGAGACCCAGTACTTC. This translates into CASSSFVRVEETQYF.

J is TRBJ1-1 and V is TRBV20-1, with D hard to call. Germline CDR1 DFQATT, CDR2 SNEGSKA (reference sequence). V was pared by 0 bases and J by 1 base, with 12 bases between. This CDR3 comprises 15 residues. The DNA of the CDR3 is TGCAGTGCTAGAGATCTGGGCGGAGAGAACACTGAAGCTTTCTTT. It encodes CSARDLGGENTEAFF.

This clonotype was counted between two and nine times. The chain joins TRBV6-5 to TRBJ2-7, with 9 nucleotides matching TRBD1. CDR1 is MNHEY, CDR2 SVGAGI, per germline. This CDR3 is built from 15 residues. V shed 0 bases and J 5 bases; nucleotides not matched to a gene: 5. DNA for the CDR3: TGTGCCAGCAGTTACTCCGGGACAGGGATCCACGAGCAGTACTTC. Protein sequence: CASSYSGTGIHEQYF.

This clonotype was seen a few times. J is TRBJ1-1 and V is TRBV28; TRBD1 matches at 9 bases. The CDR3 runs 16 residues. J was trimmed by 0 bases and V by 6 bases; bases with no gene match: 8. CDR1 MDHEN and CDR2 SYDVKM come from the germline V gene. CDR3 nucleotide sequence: TGTGCCAGCAGCCCAGCGACAGGGGGGATGAACACTGAAGCTTTCTTT. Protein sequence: CASSPATGGMNTEAFF.

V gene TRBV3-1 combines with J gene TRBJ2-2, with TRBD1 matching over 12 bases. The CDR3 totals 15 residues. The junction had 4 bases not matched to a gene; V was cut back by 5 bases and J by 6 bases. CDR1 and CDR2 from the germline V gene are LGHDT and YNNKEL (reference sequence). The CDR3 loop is CASSGGQGAAGELFF. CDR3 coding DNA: TGTGCCAGCAGCGGGGGACAGGGGGCCGCCGGGGAGCTGTTTTTT.

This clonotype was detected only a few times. CDR3 residues: CASSVVGTRAGELFF. The CDR3 coding sequence is TGTGCCAGCAGCGTAGTAGGGACTAGGGCCGGGGAGCTGTTTTTT. J is TRBJ2-2 and V is TRBV9; 8 bases match TRBD2. Germline lookup yields CDR1 SGDLS and CDR2 YYNGEE. V trimming: 0 bases; J trimming: 6 bases; junction bases outside the gene matches: 4. The CDR3 is 15 amino acids.

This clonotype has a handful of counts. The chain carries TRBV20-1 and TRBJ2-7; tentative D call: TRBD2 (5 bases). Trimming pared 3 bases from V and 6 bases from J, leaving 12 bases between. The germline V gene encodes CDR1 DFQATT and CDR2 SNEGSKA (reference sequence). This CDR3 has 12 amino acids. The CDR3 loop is CSASLAAGEQYF. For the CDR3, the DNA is TGCAGTGCTAGCCTAGCTGCGGGCGAGCAGTACTTC.

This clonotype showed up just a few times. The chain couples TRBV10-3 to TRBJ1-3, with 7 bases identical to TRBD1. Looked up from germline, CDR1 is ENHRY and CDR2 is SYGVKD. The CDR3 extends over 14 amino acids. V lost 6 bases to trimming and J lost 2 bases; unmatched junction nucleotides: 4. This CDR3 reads CAIRVTGAGNTIYF. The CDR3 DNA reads TGTGCCATCAGGGTAACAGGGGCTGGAAACACCATATATTTT.

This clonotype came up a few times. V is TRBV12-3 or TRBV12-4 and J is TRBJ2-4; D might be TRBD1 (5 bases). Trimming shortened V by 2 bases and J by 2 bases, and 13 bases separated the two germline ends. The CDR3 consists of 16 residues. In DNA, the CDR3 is TGTGCCAGCAGTTTAATAGGGGCCTTATCCAAAAACATTCAGTACTTC. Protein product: CASSLIGALSKNIQYF.

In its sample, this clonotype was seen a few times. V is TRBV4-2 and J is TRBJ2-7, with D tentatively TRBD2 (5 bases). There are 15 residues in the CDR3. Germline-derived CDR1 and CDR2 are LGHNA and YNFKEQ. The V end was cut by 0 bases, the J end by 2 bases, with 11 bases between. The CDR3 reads CASSQEAADAYEQYF. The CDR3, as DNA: TGTGCCAGCAGCCAAGAAGCGGCGGATGCCTACGAGCAGTACTTC.